This is a list of T cell receptor beta chains from one sample in a study of shared clonotypes between healthy human individuals. The assay was immunoSEQ multiplex PCR, and TCRdb's table has in-frame clones only and misses some. The repertoire holds roughly 1 million clones, about 77% seen once, with roughly 1.5% in the top ten. Material: memory CD4+ T cells sorted from blood. The receptors were sampled from a man aged 18 to 29 in good health. The CDR3 runs from the conserved cysteine through the conserved F or W. Fields, in order: V gene, clone size, D gene, J gene, CDR3 protein, CDR3 DNA. A D gene is named only where the DNA matches it firmly. Expanded clones are given a class, and other clones once, few, many or no size at all.

v_gene: TRBV29-1; abundance: .; d_gene: .; j_gene: TRBJ1-2; CDR3aa: CSVDLDGNNYGYTF; CDR3nt: TGCAGCGTTGATTTGGACGGTAATAACTATGGCTACACCTTC
v_gene: TRBV5-4; abundance: once; d_gene: .; j_gene: TRBJ2-2; CDR3aa: CASSTQQGPGELFF; CDR3nt: TGTGCCAGCAGCACTCAACAGGGCCCCGGGGAGCTGTTTTTT
v_gene: TRBV11-3; abundance: .; d_gene: .; j_gene: TRBJ2-3; CDR3aa: CASSRDGSDTQYF; CDR3nt: TGTGCCAGCAGCCGGGACGGTTCAGATACGCAGTATTTT
v_gene: TRBV7-2; abundance: .; d_gene: TRBD2; j_gene: TRBJ2-5; CDR3aa: CASSVTTGLAGGETQYF; CDR3nt: TGTGCCAGCAGCGTTACCACGGGACTAGCGGGGGGGGAGACCCAGTACTTC
v_gene: TRBV6-5; abundance: .; d_gene: TRBD1; j_gene: TRBJ2-1; CDR3aa: CASSFGQANNEQFF; CDR3nt: TGTGCCAGCAGTTTCGGACAGGCTAACAATGAGCAGTTCTTC
v_gene: TRBV7-2; abundance: .; d_gene: .; j_gene: TRBJ1-4; CDR3aa: CASSPRVFGEKLFF; CDR3nt: TGTGCCAGCAGCCCTAGGGTGTTCGGGGAAAAACTGTTTTTT
v_gene: TRBV6-1; abundance: .; d_gene: .; j_gene: TRBJ2-2; CDR3aa: CASLRMGNTGELFF; CDR3nt: TGTGCCAGCCTTAGAATGGGGAACACCGGGGAGCTGTTTTTT
v_gene: TRBV28; abundance: .; d_gene: .; j_gene: TRBJ2-1; CDR3aa: CASSLRNEQFF; CDR3nt: TGTGCCAGCAGTTTACGGAATGAGCAGTTCTTC
v_gene: TRBV7-2; abundance: .; d_gene: .; j_gene: TRBJ2-1; CDR3aa: CASSLSWGPYNEQFF; CDR3nt: TGTGCCAGCAGCTTATCCTGGGGGCCCTACAATGAGCAGTTCTTC
v_gene: TRBV14; abundance: once; d_gene: .; j_gene: TRBJ2-7; CDR3aa: CASAARTGTYEQYF; CDR3nt: TGTGCCTCAGCAGCCAGAACAGGGACCTACGAGCAGTACTTC
v_gene: TRBV7-6; abundance: .; d_gene: TRBD2; j_gene: TRBJ2-1; CDR3aa: CASTIGASGSDEQFF; CDR3nt: TGTGCCAGCACCATTGGGGCTAGCGGGAGTGATGAGCAGTTCTTC
v_gene: TRBV5-8; abundance: .; d_gene: TRBD1; j_gene: TRBJ2-7; CDR3aa: CASILGQGLNEQYF; CDR3nt: TGTGCCAGCATCCTCGGACAGGGCCTTAACGAGCAGTACTTC
v_gene: TRBV7-8; abundance: .; d_gene: TRBD1; j_gene: TRBJ2-5; CDR3aa: CASSQDREKYF; CDR3nt: TGTGCCAGCAGCCAAGACAGGGAGAAGTACTTC
v_gene: TRBV7-8; abundance: .; d_gene: .; j_gene: TRBJ2-7; CDR3aa: CASSPPGYSYEQYF; CDR3nt: TGTGCCAGCAGCCCACCGGGGTATTCCTACGAGCAGTACTTC
v_gene: TRBV6-1; abundance: .; d_gene: .; j_gene: TRBJ1-1; CDR3aa: CASRMDGRTEAFF; CDR3nt: TGTGCCAGCAGGATGGACGGCCGGACTGAAGCTTTCTTT
v_gene: TRBV11-3; abundance: .; d_gene: TRBD2; j_gene: TRBJ2-2; CDR3aa: CASSSLLAGDTGELFF; CDR3nt: TGTGCCAGCAGCAGCCTGCTAGCGGGAGACACCGGGGAGCTGTTTTTT
v_gene: TRBV2; abundance: few; d_gene: .; j_gene: TRBJ1-6; CDR3aa: CASSEWGRGLNSPLHF; CDR3nt: TGTGCCAGCAGTGAATGGGGTCGGGGGTTAAATTCACCCCTCCACTTT
v_gene: TRBV30; abundance: .; d_gene: .; j_gene: TRBJ1-1; CDR3aa: CAWENTEAFF; CDR3nt: TGTGCCTGGGAGAACACTGAAGCTTTCTTT
v_gene: TRBV6-5; abundance: .; d_gene: TRBD1; j_gene: TRBJ2-7; CDR3aa: CASTLQGSYEQYF; CDR3nt: TGTGCCAGCACCCTACAGGGGTCCTACGAGCAGTACTTC
v_gene: TRBV7-9; abundance: .; d_gene: .; j_gene: TRBJ2-2; CDR3aa: CASRGMEKNTGELFF; CDR3nt: TGTGCCAGCAGAGGGATGGAGAAGAACACCGGGGAGCTGTTTTTT